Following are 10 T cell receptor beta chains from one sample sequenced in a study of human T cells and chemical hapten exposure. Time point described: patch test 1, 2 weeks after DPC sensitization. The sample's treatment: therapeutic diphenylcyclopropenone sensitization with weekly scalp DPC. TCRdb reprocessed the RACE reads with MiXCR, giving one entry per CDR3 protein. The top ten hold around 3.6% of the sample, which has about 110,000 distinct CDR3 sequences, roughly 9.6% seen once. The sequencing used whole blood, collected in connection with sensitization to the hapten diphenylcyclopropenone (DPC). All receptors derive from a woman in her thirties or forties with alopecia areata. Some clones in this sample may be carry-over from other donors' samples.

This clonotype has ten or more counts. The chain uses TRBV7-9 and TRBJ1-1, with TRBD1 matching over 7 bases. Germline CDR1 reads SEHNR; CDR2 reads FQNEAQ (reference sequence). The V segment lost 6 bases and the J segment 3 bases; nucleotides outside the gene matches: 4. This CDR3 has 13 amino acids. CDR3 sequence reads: CASRRGGDTEAFF. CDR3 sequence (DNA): TGTGCCAGCAGGCGAGGGGGCGACACTGAAGCTTTCTTT.

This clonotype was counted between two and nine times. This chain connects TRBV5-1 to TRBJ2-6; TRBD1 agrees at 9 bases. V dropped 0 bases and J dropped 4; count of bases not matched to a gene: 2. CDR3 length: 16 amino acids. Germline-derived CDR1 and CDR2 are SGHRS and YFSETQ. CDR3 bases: TGCGCCAGCAGCTTGGGGGACAGGGCCGGGGCCAACGTCCTGACTTTC. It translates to CASSLGDRAGANVLTF.

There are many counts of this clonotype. CDR3 nucleotide sequence: TGTGCCAGCAGCCAACAGGGCACCGGGTCACCCCTCCACTTT. Residues: CASSQQGTGSPLHF. The genes are TRBV12-3 or TRBV12-4 and TRBJ1-6, with D possibly TRBD1 on 6 matching bases. Trimming pared 6 bases from V and 10 bases from J, leaving 16 bases between. The CDR3 consists of 14 residues.

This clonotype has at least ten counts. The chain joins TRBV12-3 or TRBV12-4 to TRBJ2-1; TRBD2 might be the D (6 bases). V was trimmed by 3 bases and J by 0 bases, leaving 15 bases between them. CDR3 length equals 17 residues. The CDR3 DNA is TGTGCCAGCAGTTTTCCGGCGGGACCCCTCTCCTACAATGAGCAGTTCTTC. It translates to CASSFPAGPLSYNEQFF.

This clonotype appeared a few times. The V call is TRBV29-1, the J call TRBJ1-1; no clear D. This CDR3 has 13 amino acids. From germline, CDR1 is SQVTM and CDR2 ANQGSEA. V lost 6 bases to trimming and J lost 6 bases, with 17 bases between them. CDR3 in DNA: TGCAGCGTGTATCCCATGCGTAACTCTGAAGCTTTCTTT. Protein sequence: CSVYPMRNSEAFF.

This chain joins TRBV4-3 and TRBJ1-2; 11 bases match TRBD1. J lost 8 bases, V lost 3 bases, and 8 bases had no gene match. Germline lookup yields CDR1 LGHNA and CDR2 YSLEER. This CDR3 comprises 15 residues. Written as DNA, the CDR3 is TGCGCCAGCAGCCATAGCACGGGACAGGGGGAAGGCTACACCTTC. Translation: CASSHSTGQGEGYTF.

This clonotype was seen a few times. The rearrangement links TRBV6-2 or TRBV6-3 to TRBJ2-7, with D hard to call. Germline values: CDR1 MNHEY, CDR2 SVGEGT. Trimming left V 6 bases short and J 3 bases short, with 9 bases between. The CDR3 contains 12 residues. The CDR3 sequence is CASSYISYEQYF. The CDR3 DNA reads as TGTGCCAGCAGCTATATCAGCTACGAGCAGTACTTC.

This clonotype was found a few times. In DNA form, the CDR3 reads TGTGCCAGCTCACCGACAGGGTACAATGAGCAGTTCTTC. It specifies CASSPTGYNEQFF. The chain joins TRBV18 to TRBJ2-1; 7 bases are shared with TRBD1. V was clipped by 3 bases and J by 4 bases; unmatched bases: 0. Germline values: CDR1 KGHSH, CDR2 LQKENI. This CDR3 spans 13 amino acids.

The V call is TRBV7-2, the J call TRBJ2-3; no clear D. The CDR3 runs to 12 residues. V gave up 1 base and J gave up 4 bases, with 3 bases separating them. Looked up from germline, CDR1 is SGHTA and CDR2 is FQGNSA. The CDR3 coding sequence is TGTGCCAGCAGCTTAGGTCCAGATACGCAGTATTTT. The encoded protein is CASSLGPDTQYF.

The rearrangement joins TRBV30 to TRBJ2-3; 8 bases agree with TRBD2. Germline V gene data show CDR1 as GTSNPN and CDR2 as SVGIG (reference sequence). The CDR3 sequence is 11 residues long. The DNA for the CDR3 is TGTGTAGCGGGGTCCACAGATACGCAGTATTTT. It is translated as CVAGSTDTQYF.